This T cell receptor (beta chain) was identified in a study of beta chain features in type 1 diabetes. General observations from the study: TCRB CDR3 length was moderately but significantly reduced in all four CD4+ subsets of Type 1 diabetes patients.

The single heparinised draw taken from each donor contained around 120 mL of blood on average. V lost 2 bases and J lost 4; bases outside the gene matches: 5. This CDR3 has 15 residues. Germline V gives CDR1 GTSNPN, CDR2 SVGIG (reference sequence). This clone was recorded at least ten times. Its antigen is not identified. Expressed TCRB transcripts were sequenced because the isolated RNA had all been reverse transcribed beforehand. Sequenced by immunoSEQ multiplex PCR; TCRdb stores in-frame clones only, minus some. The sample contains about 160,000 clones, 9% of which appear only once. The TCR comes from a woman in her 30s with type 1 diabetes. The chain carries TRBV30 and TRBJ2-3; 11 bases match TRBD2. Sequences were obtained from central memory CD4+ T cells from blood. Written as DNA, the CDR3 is TGTGCCTGGAGTAGGCTAGCGGGAGGTGCAGATACGCAGTATTTT. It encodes CAWSRLAGGADTQYF.